Sequencing of this T cell receptor (beta chain) was carried out in a study of CD8 T cells in ankylosing spondylitis (dated by TCRdb to between 2016 and 2019). About the full investigation: The study profiled T cell receptor beta repertoires in healthy donors and ankylosing spondylitis patients to find disease-linked TCR variants. The full study cohort comprised around 23 ankylosing spondylitis patients and over 95 healthy donors. Peripheral blood was sampled, and synovial fluid was also collected from ankylosing spondylitis patients. Results the study describes overall, beyond this receptor: A TCR beta motif made up of under ten highly homologous amino acid variants appeared to be characteristic of blood from ankylosing spondylitis patients. Some motif variants had previously been reported in the synovial fluid and blood of reactive arthritis patients, which suggests shared mechanisms of disease initiation. The disease-linked clones had a CD8+ phenotype and were found at relatively low frequencies in peripheral blood. According to the report, matched synovial fluid samples from ankylosing spondylitis patients were significantly enriched for the disease-linked clones.

In this sample, this clonotype turned up many times. The target of this receptor is not known. Base qualities are not recorded, but no much larger clone differs from it by a single base. TCRdb records Illumina HiSeq 2500 as the sequencer. Quantitative 5'-RACE with molecular barcodes was the method used to prepare the TCR beta libraries. Per the authors' processing: A new computational method based on a probabilistic model of VDJ rearrangement was used to identify disease-linked TCR variants. The public reads were reprocessed in TCRdb via fastp at Q25 and MiXCR, keeping in-frame beta chains. Each CDR3 protein gets just one entry, which takes the most common genes and DNA from the rows behind it. None of the V and J calls come from the authors' own analysis; TCRdb made them. In this sample the table shows about 150,000 distinct CDR3 sequences, roughly 10% of which occur a single time. In total, the top ten clones hold about 4% of the sample.

Unmatched junction bases come to 14, with V trimmed by 6 bases and J by 7 bases. As encoded in the germline V gene (reference sequence), CDR1 is LGHDT while CDR2 is YNNKEL. From cysteine to phenylalanine, the CDR3 is 15 amino acids long. CDR3 DNA is the only sequence kept; it has 45 bases, read in frame from the first base. This receptor was taken from a female donor with ankylosing spondylitis or in good health (not recorded which). The rearrangement joined TRBV3-1 to TRBJ1-2; 7 nucleotides in the junction match TRBD1. The sequencing input was blood, either unsorted or a sorted T cell fraction (not recorded which). This receptor has the CDR3 CASRPRGTEALGYTF. DNA sequence: TGTGCCAGCAGACCCAGAGGGACAGAAGCTCTTGGCTACACCTTC.